This T cell receptor beta chain was retrieved from a study of blood T cell repertoires in COVID-19. Profiling relied on immunoSEQ multiplex PCR, and the TCRdb table lists in-frame clones only, not all of them. The data show 150,000 or so clones, roughly four fifths seen once. This clone came up once. The V and J ends lost 4 bases and 3 bases, in that order; junction bases with no gene match: 8. The CDR3 is 17 residues long. The germline V gene has CDR1 MNHEY and CDR2 SVGEGT. The clonotype was recovered from a woman in her forties or fifties with active or convalescent COVID-19. Sequenced material: peripheral blood. V gene TRBV6-2 or TRBV6-3 combines with J gene TRBJ1-6; 8 nucleotides match TRBD1. The CDR3 DNA follows: TGTGCCAGCAGTTCTCGGACAGGGACCTTCTATAATTCACCCCTCCACTTT. Translating it yields CASSSRTGTFYNSPLHF.